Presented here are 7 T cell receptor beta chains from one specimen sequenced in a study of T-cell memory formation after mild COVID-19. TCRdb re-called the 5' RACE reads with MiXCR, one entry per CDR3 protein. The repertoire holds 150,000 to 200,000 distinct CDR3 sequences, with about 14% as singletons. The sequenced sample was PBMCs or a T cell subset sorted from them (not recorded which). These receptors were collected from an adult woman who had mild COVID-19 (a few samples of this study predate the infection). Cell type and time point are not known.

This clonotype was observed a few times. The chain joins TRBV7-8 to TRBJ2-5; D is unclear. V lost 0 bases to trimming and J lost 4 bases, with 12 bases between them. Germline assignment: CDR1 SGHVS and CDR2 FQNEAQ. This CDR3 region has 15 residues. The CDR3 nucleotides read TGTGCCAGCAGCTTAGCGCAGAGTAGACGAGAGACCCAGTACTTC. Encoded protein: CASSLAQSRRETQYF.

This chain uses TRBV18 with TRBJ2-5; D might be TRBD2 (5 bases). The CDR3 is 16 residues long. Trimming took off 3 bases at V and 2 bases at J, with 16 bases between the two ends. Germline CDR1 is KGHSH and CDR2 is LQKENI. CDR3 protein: CASSPYRGNSQETQYF. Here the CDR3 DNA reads TGTGCCAGCTCACCTTATAGAGGGAACTCTCAAGAGACCCAGTACTTC.

CDR3 protein: CSVRDLSAAFF. The CDR3 nucleotides read TGCAGCGTTAGGGACCTCTCCGCAGCTTTCTTT. V usage is TRBV29-1 and J usage is TRBJ1-1; tentatively, D is TRBD1 (5 bases). This CDR3 has 11 residues. Germline-derived CDR1 and CDR2 are SQVTM and ANQGSEA. V was cut by 5 bases and J by 10 bases, with 14 bases left in between.

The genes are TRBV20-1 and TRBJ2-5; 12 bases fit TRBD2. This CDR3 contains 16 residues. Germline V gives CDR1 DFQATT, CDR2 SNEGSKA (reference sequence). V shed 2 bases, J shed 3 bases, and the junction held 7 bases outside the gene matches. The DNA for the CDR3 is TGCAGTGCTAGACTAGCGGGGGGGGCGTTGAAAGAGACCCAGTACTTC. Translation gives CSARLAGGALKETQYF.

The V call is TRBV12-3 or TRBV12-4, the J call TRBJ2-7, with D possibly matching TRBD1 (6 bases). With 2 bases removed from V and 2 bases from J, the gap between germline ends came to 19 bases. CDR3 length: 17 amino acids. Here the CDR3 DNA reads TGTGCCAGCAGTTTAACGAAACTGACAGGTCCCACCTACGAGCAGTACTTC. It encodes CASSLTKLTGPTYEQYF.

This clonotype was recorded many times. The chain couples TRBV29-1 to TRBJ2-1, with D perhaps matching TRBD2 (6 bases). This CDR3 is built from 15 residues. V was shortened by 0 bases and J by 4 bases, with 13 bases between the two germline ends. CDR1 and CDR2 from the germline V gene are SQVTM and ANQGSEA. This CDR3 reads CSVEDGTVRYNEQFF. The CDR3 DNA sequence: TGCAGCGTTGAAGACGGGACTGTTAGATACAATGAGCAGTTCTTC.

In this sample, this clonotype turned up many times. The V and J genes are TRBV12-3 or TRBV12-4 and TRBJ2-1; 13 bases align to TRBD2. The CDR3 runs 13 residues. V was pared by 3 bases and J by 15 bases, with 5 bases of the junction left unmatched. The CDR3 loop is CASSFGLAGAPFF. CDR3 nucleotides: TGTGCCAGCAGTTTCGGACTAGCGGGAGCCCCGTTCTTC.